This TCR beta chain was documented in a study of blood T cell repertoires in COVID-19. The table came from immunoSEQ multiplex PCR; TCRdb's copy has only in-frame clones and leaves some out. The sample carries 150,000 or so clones, 82% recorded once. Per the germline V gene, CDR1 is SEHNR and CDR2 is FQNEAQ (reference sequence). V was trimmed by 5 bases and J by 7 bases, leaving 17 bases between them. This CDR3 spans 14 amino acids. This clonotype was obtained from a woman between 35 and 50 years old with COVID-19, enrolled during active disease. Input material: peripheral blood. The J gene is TRBJ1-2, the V gene TRBV7-9, with D hard to call. This chain's CDR3 is CASSQATVYGGYTF. CDR3 DNA: TGTGCCAGCAGCCAAGCGACCGTATATGGTGGCTACACCTTC. The full variable domain, in which reference TRBV7-9 and TRBJ1-2 provide the parts outside the CDR3, is DTGVSQNPRHKITKRGQNVTFRCDPISEHNRLYWYRQTLGQGPEFLTYFQNEAQLEKSRLLSDRFSAERPKGSFSTLEIQRTEQGDSAMYLCASSQATVYGGYTFGSGTRLTVV.